This T cell receptor beta chain was captured by sequencing in a study of control samples from healthy donors and cancer patients (TCRdb year 2020). Library preparation used the immunoSEQ multiplex PCR assay. TCRdb carries this immuneACCESS record with in-frame sequences only. Its versions omit some clonotypes, under half of them owing to an unresolved V gene in the studies checked, with the rest unexplained. For this sample the table gives fewer than 200,000 clones, of which over 85% were detected only once. Of the sample, over 4% is held by the ten largest clones. The germline ends are 11 bases apart after V is trimmed by 0 bases and J by 4 bases. Including the terminal cysteine and phenylalanine, the CDR3 comprises 14 residues. Of the read, only the CDR3 DNA is kept; its 42 bases are in frame from base 1. The germline V gene (reference sequence) gives CDR1 as SGHNT and CDR2 as YYREEE. As regards this clone: Its antigen remains undetermined. No base-level quality is on record; no much larger clone is a single base apart.

Sequencing was performed on blood. The sequence came from a woman between 55 and 75 years old in good health. The chain is assembled from TRBV5-4 and TRBJ2-7, with a weak D call of TRBD1 (5 bases match). The nucleotide sequence is given as TGTGCCAGCAGCTTGGCCAGGGAAGGATACGAGCAGTACTTC. This is translated as CASSLAREGYEQYF.